This TCR beta chain was found in a study of blood T cells in healthy people across ages. Germline CDR1 is KGHSH and CDR2 is LQKENI. The CDR3 contains 13 residues. Trimming removed 2 bases at V and 3 bases at J, with 5 bases between. Primers used in a second PCR of about 7 to 12 cycles were a sample-barcoded 5' primer and a J-beta primer mix. MiXCR, run by TCRdb on the 5' RACE reads, gives a single entry per CDR3 protein. The sample has approximately 800,000 distinct CDR3 sequences; just under 25% are singletons. The sample was also reused in another study, on T cells of mothers and their children.

This clonotype was sampled from a boy between 5 and 17 years old in good health. The sequencing sample was made of blood. This sequence joins TRBV18 and TRBJ1-5; D is unresolved. CDR3 in amino acids: CASSPNDNQPQHF. The DNA for the CDR3 is TGTGCCAGCTCACCAAACGACAATCAGCCCCAGCATTTT.